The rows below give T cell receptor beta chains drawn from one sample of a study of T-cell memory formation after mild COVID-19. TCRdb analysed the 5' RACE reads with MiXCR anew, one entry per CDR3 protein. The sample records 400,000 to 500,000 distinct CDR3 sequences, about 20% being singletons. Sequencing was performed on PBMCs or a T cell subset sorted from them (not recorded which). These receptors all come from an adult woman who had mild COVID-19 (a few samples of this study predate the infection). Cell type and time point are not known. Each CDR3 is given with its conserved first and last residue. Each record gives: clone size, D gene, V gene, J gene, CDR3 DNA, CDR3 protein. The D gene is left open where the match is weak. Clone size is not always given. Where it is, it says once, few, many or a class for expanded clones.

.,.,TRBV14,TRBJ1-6,TGTGCCAGCAGCCAAGAGGTCGTGGGTTCACCCCTCCACTTT,CASSQEVVGSPLHF
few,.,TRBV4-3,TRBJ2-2,TGCGCCAGCAGCCACGGCGGGGCCGGGGAGCTGTTTTTT,CASSHGGAGELFF
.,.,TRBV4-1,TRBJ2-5,TGCGCCAGCAGCCAAGTTCGTGGGGACCAAGAGACCCAGTACTTC,CASSQVRGDQETQYF
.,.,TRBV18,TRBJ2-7,TGTGCCAGCTCACCAGGTACAGCGATCTCCTACGAGCAGTACTTC,CASSPGTAISYEQYF
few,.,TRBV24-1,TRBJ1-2,TGTGCCACCAGTGACCCGGGGGTCGGCTATGGCTACACCTTC,CATSDPGVGYGYTF
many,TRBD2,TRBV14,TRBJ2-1,TGTGCCAGCAGCCAGACTAGCGGGAGAGTCTACAATGAGCAGTTCTTC,CASSQTSGRVYNEQFF
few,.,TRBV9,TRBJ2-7,TGTGCCAGCGGACTTTCGGGTACTTTCTACGAGCAGTACTTC,CASGLSGTFYEQYF
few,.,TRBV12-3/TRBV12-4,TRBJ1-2,TGTGCCAGCAGTCTAAGGGGAGGGGAGTGGCACTATGGCTACACCTTC,CASSLRGGEWHYGYTF
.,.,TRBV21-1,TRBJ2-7,TGTGCCAGCAGCAGAGGACAGGGATCGTACGAGCAGTACTTC,CASSRGQGSYEQYF
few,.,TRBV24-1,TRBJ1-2,TGTGCCACCAGTGATTTATCCTCGGGGGGCTACACCTTC,CATSDLSSGGYTF
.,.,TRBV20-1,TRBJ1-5,TGCAGTGCGAGAAGCCCCCGGGCAGGCAATCAGCCCCAGCATTTT,CSARSPRAGNQPQHF
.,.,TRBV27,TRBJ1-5,TGTGCCGGTTCTTACGGTGGACAGTGCAATCAGCCCCAGCATTTT,CAGSYGGQCNQPQHF
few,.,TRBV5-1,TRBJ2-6,TGCGCCAGCAGCAAGGACGGCCATTCTGGGGCCAACGTCCTGACTTTC,CASSKDGHSGANVLTF
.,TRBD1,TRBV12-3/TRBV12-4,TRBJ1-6,TGTGCCAGCAGGAGGAAAACAGGGGGCAATTCACCCCTCCACTTT,CASRRKTGGNSPLHF
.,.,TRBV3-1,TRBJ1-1,TGTGCCAGCAGCGGGGGTGGTTCCTTGAACACTGAAGCTTTCTTT,CASSGGGSLNTEAFF
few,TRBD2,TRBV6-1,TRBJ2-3,TGTGCCAGCAGTACATTCGGACTAGCATCGGATACGCAGTATTTT,CASSTFGLASDTQYF
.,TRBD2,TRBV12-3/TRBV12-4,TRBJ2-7,TGTGCCAGCAGGTTTGGGACTAGCGGTTCCTACGAGCAGTACTTC,CASRFGTSGSYEQYF
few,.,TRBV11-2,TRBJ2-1,TGTGCCAGCAGCTTAGGGGTGGGGTACAATGAGCAGTTCTTC,CASSLGVGYNEQFF
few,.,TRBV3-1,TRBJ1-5,TGTGCCAGCAGCCAAGGAGCCAGGGGCAATCAGCCCCAGCATTTT,CASSQGARGNQPQHF
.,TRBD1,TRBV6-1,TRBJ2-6,TGTGCCAGCAGTCCGAGTCGACAGGGAGCTGGGGCCAACGTCCTGACTTTC,CASSPSRQGAGANVLTF
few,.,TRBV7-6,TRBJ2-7,TGTGCCAGCAGCTCCCGGGACGGCTCCTACGAGCAGTACTTC,CASSSRDGSYEQYF
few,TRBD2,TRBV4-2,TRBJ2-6,TGTGCCAGCAGCCAGGCGGGGTCGGGAGGGCCTTCTGGGGCCAACGTCCTGACTTTC,CASSQAGSGGPSGANVLTF
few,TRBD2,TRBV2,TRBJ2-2,TGTGCCAGCAGGCCGGGACTAGCGGGATCCGGGGAGCTGTTTTTT,CASRPGLAGSGELFF
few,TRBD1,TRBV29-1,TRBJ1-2,TGCAGCGTTGATATGGGGACAGGGGCTACTAACTATGGCTACACCTTC,CSVDMGTGATNYGYTF
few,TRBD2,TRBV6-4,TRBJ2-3,TGTGCCAGCAGTGACTCGGGACTAGCGTTAGATACGCAGTATTTT,CASSDSGLALDTQYF
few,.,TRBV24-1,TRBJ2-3,TGTGCCACCAGTGATGGCTCCACAGATACGCAGTATTTT,CATSDGSTDTQYF
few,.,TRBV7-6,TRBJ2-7,TGTGCCAGCAGCTTAGAGGCGGTCTACGAGCAGTACTTC,CASSLEAVYEQYF
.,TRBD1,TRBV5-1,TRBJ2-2,TGCGCCAGCAGTCCCCTCCTAGGACAGGTGGGATCGAACACCGGGGAGCTGTTTTTT,CASSPLLGQVGSNTGELFF
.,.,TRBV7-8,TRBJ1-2,TGTGCCAGCAGCTTATTCGCGGGATGGGCGGTCTATGGCTACACCTTC,CASSLFAGWAVYGYTF
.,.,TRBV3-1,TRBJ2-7,TGTGCCAGCAGCCAAGTCTGGGACATCGGGGAGCAGTACTTC,CASSQVWDIGEQYF
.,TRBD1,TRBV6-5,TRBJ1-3,TGTGCCAGCAGACTGTCGACAGGGGATGGAAACACCATATATTTT,CASRLSTGDGNTIYF
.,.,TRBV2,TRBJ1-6,TGTGCCAGCAGTGAAGCGCAGGGGACCAATTCACCCCTCCACTTT,CASSEAQGTNSPLHF
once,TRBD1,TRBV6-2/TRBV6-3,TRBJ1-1,TGTGCCAGCAGTTCGACGGGGGACAGGAAAAGCTCTGAAGCTTTCTTT,CASSSTGDRKSSEAFF
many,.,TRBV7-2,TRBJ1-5,TGTGCCAGCAGCTTAGTAGGGAGGGGGTTGAATCAGCCCCAGCATTTT,CASSLVGRGLNQPQHF
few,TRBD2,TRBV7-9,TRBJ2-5,TGTGCCAGCAGCCCCGGGTGGGACTACCCACAAGAGACCCAGTACTTC,CASSPGWDYPQETQYF
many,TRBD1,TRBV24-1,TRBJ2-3,TGTGCCACCAGTGAGCCCGGGACAGGGGGCACAGATACGCAGTATTTT,CATSEPGTGGTDTQYF
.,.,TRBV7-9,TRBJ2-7,TGTGCCAGCAGGTTACGGGCAGGACCCTACGAGCAGTACTTC,CASRLRAGPYEQYF